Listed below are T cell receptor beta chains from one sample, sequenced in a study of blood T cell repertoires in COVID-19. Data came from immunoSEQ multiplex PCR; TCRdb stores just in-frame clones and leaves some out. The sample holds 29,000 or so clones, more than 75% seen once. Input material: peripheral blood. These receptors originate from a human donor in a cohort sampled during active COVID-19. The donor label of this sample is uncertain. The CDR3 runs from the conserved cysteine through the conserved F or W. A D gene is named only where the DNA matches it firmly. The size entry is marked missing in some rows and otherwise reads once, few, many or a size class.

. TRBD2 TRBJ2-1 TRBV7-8 TGTGCCAGCAGCCCGTGGACTAGCGGGAGTAATTTTGAGCAGTTCTTC CASSPWTSGSNFEQFF
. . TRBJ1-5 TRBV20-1 TGCAGTGCTAGTGGTAGATCTTATAGCAATCAGCCCCAGCATTTT CSASGRSYSNQPQHF
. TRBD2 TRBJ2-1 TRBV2 TGTGCCAGCAGATTACTAGCGGGGAGGGGCAATGAGCAGTTCTTC CASRLLAGRGNEQFF
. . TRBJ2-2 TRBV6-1 TGTGCCAGCAGTGATTCGGGAGTCGGAGGGGAGCTGTTTTTT CASSDSGVGGELFF
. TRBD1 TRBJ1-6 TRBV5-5 TGTGCCAGCAGCTTGGAGGGACAGGGCAAAAATTCACCCCTCCACTTT CASSLEGQGKNSPLHF
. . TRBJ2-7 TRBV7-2 TGTGCCAGCAGCTTAGGGACACCTCCCTACGAGCAGTACTTC CASSLGTPPYEQYF
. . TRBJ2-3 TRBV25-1 TGTGCCAGCAGTGATTTGGGGGCTCGGACAGATACGCAGTATTTT CASSDLGARTDTQYF
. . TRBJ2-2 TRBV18 TGTGCCAGCTCACCACCGGGGCGTACTCTCACCGGGGAGCTGTTTTTT CASSPPGRTLTGELFF
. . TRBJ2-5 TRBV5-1 TGCGCCAGCAGCAACGGACAGCCAAGGGAGACCCAGTACTTC CASSNGQPRETQYF
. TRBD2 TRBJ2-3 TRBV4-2 TGTGCCAGCAGCCTAGTCCTGAACCCTAGCGGCGGGGAGGATACGCAGTATTTT CASSLVLNPSGGEDTQYF
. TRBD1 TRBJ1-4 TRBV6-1 TGTGCCAGCAGTGAAGCGCTTCTTCGGACAGGAACTTCAACTAATGAAAAACTGTTTTTT CASSEALLRTGTSTNEKLFF
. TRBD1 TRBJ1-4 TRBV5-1 TGCGCCAGCAGCTTACAGGGGGTGGAAAAACTGTTTTTT CASSLQGVEKLFF
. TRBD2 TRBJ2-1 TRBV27 TGTGCCAGCAGTTCCAGAGGACTAGAATCTTTAGAGCAGTTCTTC CASSSRGLESLEQFF
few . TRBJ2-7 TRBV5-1 TGCGCCAGCAGCTTCCGCAGCGGCGAGCAGTACTTC CASSFRSGEQYF
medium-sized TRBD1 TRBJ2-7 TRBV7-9 TGTGCCAGCAGCTTATCCGGGACAGGGGTCTACGAGCAGTACTTC CASSLSGTGVYEQYF
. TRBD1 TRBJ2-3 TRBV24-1 TGTGCCACCAGTGACCGGGGGACAGGGAGGGATACGCAGTATTTT CATSDRGTGRDTQYF
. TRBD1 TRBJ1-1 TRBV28 TGTGCCAGCAGTTTAATTCCCGGGACAGTGAACACTGAAGCTTTCTTT CASSLIPGTVNTEAFF
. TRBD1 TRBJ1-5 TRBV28 TGTGCCAGCAGCCAAAGGGGCAGGGGGCGCCTTCAGCCCCAGCATTTT CASSQRGRGRLQPQHF
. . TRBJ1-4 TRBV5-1 TGCGCCAGCAGCTTGATCGGGTCCGAAAAACTGTTTTTT CASSLIGSEKLFF
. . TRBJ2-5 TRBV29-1 TGCAGCGTGGTTGACAGCTTTGGGGAGACCCAGTACTTC CSVVDSFGETQYF
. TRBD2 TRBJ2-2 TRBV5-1 TGCGCCAGCATGTTGTTAGCGGGAGGGCCCGCCGAGCTGTTTTTT CASMLLAGGPAELFF
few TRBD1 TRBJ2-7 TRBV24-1 TGTGCCACCAGTGACCCGGGACAGGGCTCCTACGAGCAGTACTTC CATSDPGQGSYEQYF
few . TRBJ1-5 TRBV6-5 TGTGCCAGCAGTTACGCGGGAGTAGGTCAGCCCCAGCATTTT CASSYAGVGQPQHF
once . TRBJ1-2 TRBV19 TGTGCCAGTCATCCTAGGGGCTATGGCTACACCTTC CASHPRGYGYTF
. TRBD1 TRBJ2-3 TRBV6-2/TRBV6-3 TGTGCCAGCAGTGCTCGACAGGGCTTACTTAGCACAGATACGCAGTATTTT CASSARQGLLSTDTQYF
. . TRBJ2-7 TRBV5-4 TGTGCCAGCAGCCTGACAGGGAGGTACGAGCAGTACTTC CASSLTGRYEQYF
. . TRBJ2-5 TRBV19 TGTGCCAGTAGTCGGACAGCCGAGAGGACCCAGTACTTC CASSRTAERTQYF
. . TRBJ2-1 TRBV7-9 TGTGCCAGCAGCAAACGACTAGGGCGGAACAATGAGCAGTTCTTC CASSKRLGRNNEQFF
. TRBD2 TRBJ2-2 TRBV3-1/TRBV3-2 TGTGCCAGCAGCCACCGAGCGGGAAACACCGGGGAGCTGTTTTTT CASSHRAGNTGELFF
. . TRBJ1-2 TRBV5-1 TGCGCCAGCAGCCAGGGGTTCGAGTATGGCTACACCTTC CASSQGFEYGYTF
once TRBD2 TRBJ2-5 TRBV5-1 TGCGCCAGCAGCTTTTCAGCGGGAGGAGCGGAGACCCAGTACTTC CASSFSAGGAETQYF
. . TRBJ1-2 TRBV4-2 TGTGCCAGCAGCCAAGATCTCCTAGCTAACTATGGCTACACCTTC CASSQDLLANYGYTF
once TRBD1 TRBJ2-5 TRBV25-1 TGTGCCAGCAGTGCCCGACAGGGACGGCAAGAGACCCAGTACTTC CASSARQGRQETQYF
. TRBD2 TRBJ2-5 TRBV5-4 TGTGCCAGCAGCTTGGCGGGGTCGGGAGGGAGGCAAGAGACCCAGTACTTC CASSLAGSGGRQETQYF
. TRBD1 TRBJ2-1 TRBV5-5 TGTGCCAGCAGCTACCGGACAGGGGCGTCCAATGAGCAGTTCTTC CASSYRTGASNEQFF
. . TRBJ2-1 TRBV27 TGTGCCAGCAGTGATCAGGGTAACTCCTACAATGAGCAGTTCTTC CASSDQGNSYNEQFF
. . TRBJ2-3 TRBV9 TGTGCCAGCAGCGTAGCGGCAGGGGCAGATACGCAGTATTTT CASSVAAGADTQYF
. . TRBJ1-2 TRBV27 TGTGCCAGCAGTCTTATGGCGGCAGGGAACTATGGCTACACCTTC CASSLMAAGNYGYTF
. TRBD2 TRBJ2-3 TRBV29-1 TGCAGCGTTGAAGTTCGTCGCGGGAGTCCAGATACGCAGTATTTT CSVEVRRGSPDTQYF
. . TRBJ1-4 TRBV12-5 TGTGCTAGTGGTTTGTCACGGACATCACTTAACGAAAAACTGTTTTTT CASGLSRTSLNEKLFF
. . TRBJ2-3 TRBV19 TGTGCCGCGGAGGGCACAGATACGCAGTATTTT CAAEGTDTQYF
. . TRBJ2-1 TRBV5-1 TGCGCCAGCAGCGGTCGGGAGTCCTACAATGAGCAGTTCTTC CASSGRESYNEQFF
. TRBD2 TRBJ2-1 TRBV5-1 TGCGCCAGCAGCTCGACCCCTAGCGGGAGTTACAATGAGCAGTTCTTC CASSSTPSGSYNEQFF
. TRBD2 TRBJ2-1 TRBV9 TGTGCCAGCACCGGACTAGCGGGAGACAATGAGCAGTTCTTC CASTGLAGDNEQFF
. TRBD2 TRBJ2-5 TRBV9 TGTGCCGGCCTGGGCGGGAGGTGGCAAGAGACCCAGTACTTC CAGLGGRWQETQYF
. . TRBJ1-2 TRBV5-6 TGTGCCAGCAGGCCCGGGACTTATGGCTACACCTTC CASRPGTYGYTF
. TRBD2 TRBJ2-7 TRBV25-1 TGTGCCAGCAGTCCCGGGAGGGTAAGGGAGCAGTACTTC CASSPGRVREQYF
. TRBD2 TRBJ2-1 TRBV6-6 TGTGCCAGCAGGAGCGGGAGCTCCTACAATGAGCAGTTCTTC CASRSGSSYNEQFF
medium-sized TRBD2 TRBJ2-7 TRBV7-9 TGTGCCAGCAGCTTAAGCGGGGTTACCTACGAGCAGTACTTC CASSLSGVTYEQYF
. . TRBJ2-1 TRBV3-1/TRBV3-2 TGTGCCAGCAGCCACCTAGCCTCCAATGAGCAGTTCTTC CASSHLASNEQFF
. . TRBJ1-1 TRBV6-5 TGTGCCAGCAGACAACAGGGTTGGGGCACTGAAGCTTTCTTT CASRQQGWGTEAFF